Listed below are T cell receptor beta chains from one sample, sequenced in a study of T cell repertoires in cytomegalovirus infection. TCRdb reanalysed the reads using MiXCR and keeps one entry per CDR3 protein. The table has 80,000 to 95,000 distinct CDR3 sequences, less than 30% seen once. Their antigens are not known. The sample here was CD8+ T cells from cultured PBMCs, taken from culture after CMV antigen stimulation. The receptors come from a human donor in good health (CMV status not recorded). Some clones in this sample may be carry-over from other donors' samples. Both conserved end residues are part of each CDR3. Fields, in order: CDR3 protein, CDR3 DNA, D gene, J gene, V gene, clone size. A D gene is named only where the DNA matches it firmly. Rows give clone size only sometimes, using once, few, many, or a class for an expanded clone.

CASSQGREAFF | TGTGCCAGCAGCCAGGGTCGTGAAGCTTTCTTT | NA | TRBJ1-1 | TRBV7-6 | many
CASSPAVGGDTEAFF | TGTGCCAGCAGTCCCGCGGTCGGAGGGGACACTGAAGCTTTCTTT | NA | TRBJ1-1 | TRBV28 | few
CASSYSAVDALHF | TGTGCCAGCAGTTACTCTGCCGTCGACGCCCTCCACTTT | NA | TRBJ1-6 | TRBV6-5 | NA
CAWSVQGQGTDTQYF | TGTGCCTGGAGTGTACAGGGGCAGGGGACAGATACGCAGTATTTT | TRBD1 | TRBJ2-3 | TRBV30 | NA
CASSPSGGPGDTQYF | TGTGCCAGCAGCCCTAGCGGGGGGCCCGGAGATACGCAGTATTTT | TRBD2 | TRBJ2-3 | TRBV7-9 | NA
CASSQGSGADTQYF | TGCGCCAGCAGCCAAGGCAGCGGGGCAGATACGCAGTATTTT | TRBD2 | TRBJ2-3 | TRBV4-1 | few
CASSSDRAPTSYEQYF | TGTGCCAGCAGCTCCGACAGGGCCCCTACCTCCTACGAGCAGTACTTC | TRBD1 | TRBJ2-7 | TRBV7-8 | few
CASSLGLVAFF | TGTGCCAGCAGCTTGGGCCTTGTCGCTTTCTTT | NA | TRBJ1-1 | TRBV5-6 | few
CASSDRAASTDTQYF | TGTGCCAGCAGTGACAGAGCGGCTAGCACAGATACGCAGTATTTT | NA | TRBJ2-3 | TRBV6-4 | few
CASSPDSNNEQFF | TGTGCCAGCAGCCCGGACAGCAACAATGAGCAGTTCTTC | NA | TRBJ2-1 | TRBV7-9 | once
CASSPEAGETQYF | TGTGCCAGCAGCCCGGAGGCTGGGGAGACCCAGTACTTC | NA | TRBJ2-5 | TRBV5-6 | NA